This T cell receptor beta chain was captured in a study of cytomegalovirus exposure and HLA in healthy donors. Study results and caveats: Later analysis indicated greater clonal expansion among HLA-associated TCR beta chains than among equally common other chains. There were a few CMV-associated chains whose specificity for CMV antigens was confirmed in vitro. The study designated over 150 TCR beta chains cytomegalovirus-associated. Some V segments could not be told apart, so they were left out, TRBV6-2 and TRBV6-3 among them.

There are 15 residues in the CDR3. V gave up 3 bases and J gave up 5 bases; unmatched junction bases: 5. The germline V gene encodes CDR1 WNHNN and CDR2 SYGVQD (reference sequence). The PCR used 60 Vbeta and 13 Jbeta primers. TCRdb keeps only in-frame clones here, not all; method: immunoSEQ multiplex PCR. The repertoire consists of about 190,000 clones, with 79% occurring once and the leading ten covering 1.6%. This clone showed up just once. No antigen is known for it. The chain recombines TRBV10-1 with TRBJ2-1, with 9 bases that match TRBD2. The source is a woman younger than 35 in good health and CMV-seronegative. The sample was PBMCs. The chain's CDR3 is CASSEGGGGNNEQFF. The CDR3 DNA follows: TGCGCCAGCAGTGAAGGCGGGGGGGGAAACAATGAGCAGTTCTTC.